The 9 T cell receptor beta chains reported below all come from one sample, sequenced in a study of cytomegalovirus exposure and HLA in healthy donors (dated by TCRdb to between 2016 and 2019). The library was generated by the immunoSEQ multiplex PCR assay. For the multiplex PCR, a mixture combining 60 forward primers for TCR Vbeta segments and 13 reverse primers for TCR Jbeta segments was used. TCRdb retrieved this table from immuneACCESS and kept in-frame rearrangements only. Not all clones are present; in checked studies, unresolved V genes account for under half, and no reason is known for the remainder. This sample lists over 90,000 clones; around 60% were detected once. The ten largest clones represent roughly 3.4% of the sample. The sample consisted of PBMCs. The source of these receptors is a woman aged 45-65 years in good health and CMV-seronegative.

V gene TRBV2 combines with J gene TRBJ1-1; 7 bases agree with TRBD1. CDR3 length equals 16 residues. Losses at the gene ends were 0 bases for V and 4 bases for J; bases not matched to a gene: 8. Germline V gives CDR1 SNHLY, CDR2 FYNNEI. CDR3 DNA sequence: TGTGCCAGCAGTGAAGCAGGACAGGCGGGGGGCACTGAAGCTTTCTTT. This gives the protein CASSEAGQAGGTEAFF.

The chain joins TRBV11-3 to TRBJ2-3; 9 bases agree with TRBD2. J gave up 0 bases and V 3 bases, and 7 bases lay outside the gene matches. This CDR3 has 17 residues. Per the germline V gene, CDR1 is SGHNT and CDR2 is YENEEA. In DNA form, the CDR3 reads TGTGCCAGCAGCTTGGGGGAGACTAGCGGTAGCACAGATACGCAGTATTTT. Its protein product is CASSLGETSGSTDTQYF.

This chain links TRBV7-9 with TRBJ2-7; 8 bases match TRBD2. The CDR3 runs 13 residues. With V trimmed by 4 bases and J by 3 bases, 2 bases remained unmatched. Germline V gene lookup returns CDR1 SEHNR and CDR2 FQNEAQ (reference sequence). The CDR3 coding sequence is TGTGCCAGCAGCTCGGGGGGGATCTACGAGCAGTACTTC. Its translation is CASSSGGIYEQYF.

The CDR3 bases are TGCAGCGTTGTCAACCAACTGGCGGTCAATGAGCAGTTCTTC. Translation gives CSVVNQLAVNEQFF. This chain joins TRBV29-1 and TRBJ2-1; D gene uncertain. CDR3 length: 14 amino acids. CDR1 and CDR2 (germline): SQVTM, ANQGSEA. Trimming shortened V by 4 bases and J by 6 bases, and 16 bases separated the two germline ends.

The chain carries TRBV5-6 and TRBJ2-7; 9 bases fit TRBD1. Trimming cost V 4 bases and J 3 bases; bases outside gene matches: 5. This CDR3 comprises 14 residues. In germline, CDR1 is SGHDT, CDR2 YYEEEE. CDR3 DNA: TGTGCCAGCAGCCGTACAGGGGGCAACTACGAGCAGTACTTC. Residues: CASSRTGGNYEQYF.

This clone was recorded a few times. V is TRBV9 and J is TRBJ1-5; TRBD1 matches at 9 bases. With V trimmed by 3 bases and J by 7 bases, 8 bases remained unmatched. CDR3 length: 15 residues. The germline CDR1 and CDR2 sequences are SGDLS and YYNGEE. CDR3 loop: CASSAETGGHQPQHF. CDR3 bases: TGTGCCAGCAGCGCCGAAACAGGGGGCCACCAGCCCCAGCATTTT.

CDR3: CASRTGARTGNTIYF. The CDR3 DNA follows: TGTGCCAGCAGAACAGGGGCAAGGACTGGAAACACCATATATTTT. This rearrangement joins TRBV28 to TRBJ1-3; TRBD1 aligns across 7 bases. The CDR3 runs to 15 residues. Losses at the gene ends were 6 bases for V and 2 bases for J; bases not matched to a gene: 7. CDR1 and CDR2 from the germline V gene are MDHEN and SYDVKM.

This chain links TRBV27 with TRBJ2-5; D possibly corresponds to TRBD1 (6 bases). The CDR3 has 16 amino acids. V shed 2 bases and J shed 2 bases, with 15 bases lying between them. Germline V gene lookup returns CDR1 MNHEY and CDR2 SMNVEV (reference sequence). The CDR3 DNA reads TGTGCCAGCAGTTTAACCCCCTGGACAGCACAAGAGACCCAGTACTTC. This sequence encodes CASSLTPWTAQETQYF.

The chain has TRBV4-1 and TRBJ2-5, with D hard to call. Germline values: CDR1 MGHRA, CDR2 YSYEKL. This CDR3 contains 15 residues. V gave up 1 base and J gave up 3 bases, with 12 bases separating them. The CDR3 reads CASSQAPTEKETQYF. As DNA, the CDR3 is TGCGCCAGCAGCCAAGCTCCCACAGAGAAAGAGACCCAGTACTTC.